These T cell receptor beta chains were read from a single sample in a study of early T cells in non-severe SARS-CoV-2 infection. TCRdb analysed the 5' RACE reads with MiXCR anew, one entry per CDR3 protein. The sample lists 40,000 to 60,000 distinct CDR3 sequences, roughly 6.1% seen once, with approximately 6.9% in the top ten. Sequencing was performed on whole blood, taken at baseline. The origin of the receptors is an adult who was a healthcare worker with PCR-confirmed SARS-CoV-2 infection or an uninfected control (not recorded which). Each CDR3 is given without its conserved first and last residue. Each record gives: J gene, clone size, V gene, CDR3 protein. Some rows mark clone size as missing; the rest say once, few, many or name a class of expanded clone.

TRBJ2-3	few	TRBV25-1	ASSATGSGTDTQY
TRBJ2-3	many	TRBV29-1	SAFRADTQY
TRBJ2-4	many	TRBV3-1	ASSQDRRRIQY
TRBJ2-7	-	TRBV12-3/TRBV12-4	ASSFGARGLSYEQY
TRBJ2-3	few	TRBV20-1	SASNPSGSTDTQY
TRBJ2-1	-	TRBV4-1	ASSQDPSTDREQF
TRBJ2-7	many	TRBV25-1	ASSDGGSAYEQY
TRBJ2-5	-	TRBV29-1	SGGTPQPKPGETQY
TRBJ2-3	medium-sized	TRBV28	ASSLEGLAGGPTDTQY
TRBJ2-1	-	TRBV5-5	ASSLSGLSYNEQF
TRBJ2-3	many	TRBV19	ASKDWRGADTQY
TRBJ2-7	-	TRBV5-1	ASSLMFNTGTSGPSYEQY
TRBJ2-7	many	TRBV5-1	ASRGERYEQY
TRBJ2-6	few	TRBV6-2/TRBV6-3	ASSPGQGPGANVLT
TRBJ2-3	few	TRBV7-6	ASGLAGRTDTQY
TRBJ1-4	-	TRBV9	ASSVGGKRNEKLF
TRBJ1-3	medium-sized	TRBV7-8	ASSFGDRGSGNTIY
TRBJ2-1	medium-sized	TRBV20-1	SLLARSYNEQF
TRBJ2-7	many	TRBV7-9	ASSLGQASGEQY
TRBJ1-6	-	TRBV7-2	ASSLASRNSPLH
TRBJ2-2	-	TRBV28	ASSPGQWGAGELF
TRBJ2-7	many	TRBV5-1	ASSFRLAGSYEQY
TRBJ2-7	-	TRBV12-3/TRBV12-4	ASSHAQGSPYEQY
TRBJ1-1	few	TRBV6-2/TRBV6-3	ASSRRDRNTEAF
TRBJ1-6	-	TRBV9	ASSGTADNSPLH
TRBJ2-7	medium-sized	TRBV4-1	ASSQDSGLYEQY
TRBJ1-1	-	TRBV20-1	SARNDRARTEAF
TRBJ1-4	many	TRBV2	ATNPGTGNEKLF
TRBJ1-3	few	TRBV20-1	SARLPGGDTIY
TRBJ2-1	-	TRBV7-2	ASSNRDLPTGEQF
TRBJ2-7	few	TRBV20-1	SARDRTGPPDEQY
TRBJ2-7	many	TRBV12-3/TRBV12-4	ASTLGLAAPYEQY
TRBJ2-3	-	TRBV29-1	SVEDLGRLTDTQY
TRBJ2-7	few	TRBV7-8	ASSFSAGVSYEQY
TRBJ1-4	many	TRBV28	ASSVPGQVGKELF
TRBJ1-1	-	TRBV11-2	ASSPPGNTEAF
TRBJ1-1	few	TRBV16	ASSPQTGGNTEAF
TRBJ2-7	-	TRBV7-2	ANSAPLRGTAYEQY
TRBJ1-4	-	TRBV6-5	ASGPRGPGEKLF
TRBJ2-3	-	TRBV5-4	ASSLVAQGGDTQY
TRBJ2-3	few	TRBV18	ASSPLRQGAGTDTQY
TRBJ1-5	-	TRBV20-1	SAAGDRANQPQH
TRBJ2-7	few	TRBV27	ASSLGLTYEQY
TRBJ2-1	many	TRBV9	ASSLPGGGRNEQF
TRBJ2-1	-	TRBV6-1	ASIGGVSYNEQF
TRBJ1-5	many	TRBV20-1	SAETGSGNQPQH
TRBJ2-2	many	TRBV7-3	ASSLIANTGELF
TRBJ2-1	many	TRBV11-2	ASSLSGDAGARSYNEQF
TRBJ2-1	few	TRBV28	ASRPPGTAFYNEQF
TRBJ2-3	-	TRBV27	ASNLKTGGADTQY
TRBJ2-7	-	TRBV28	ASSRPLAGGPGEQY
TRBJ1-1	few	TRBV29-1	EALDTEAF
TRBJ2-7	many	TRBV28	ATDSGTSGSYEQY
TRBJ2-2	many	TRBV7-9	ASSLGGGPTGELF
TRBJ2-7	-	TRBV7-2	ASSLDRGPYEQY
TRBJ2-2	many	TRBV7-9	ASSLVVRAAGIANTGELF
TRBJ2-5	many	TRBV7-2	ASSLSRLETQY
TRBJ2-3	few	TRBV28	ASSSLTGHTDTQY